This T cell receptor beta chain was sequenced for a study of shared clonotypes between healthy human individuals. This clone was found once. This CDR3 has 13 residues. V lost 3 bases and J lost 4, with 8 bases in between. CDR1 and CDR2 from the germline V gene are SGHRS and YFSETQ. Sequencing used immunoSEQ multiplex PCR; TCRdb keeps in-frame clones, though not all of them. The sample holds 2.3 million or so clones; roughly 93% are singletons and the top ten take 0.3% to 0.4%. This receptor was taken from a man between 18 and 29 years old in good health. Some clones in this sample may be carry-over from other donors' samples. Sequenced material: naive CD4+ T cells from PBMCs. The subset is: CD45RA+ positively selected. V is TRBV5-1 and J is TRBJ1-5, with D uncertain. Written as DNA, the CDR3 is TGCGCCAGCAGCTCGATGGGGAATCAGCCCCAGCATTTT. It specifies CASSSMGNQPQHF.